These 27 T cell receptor beta chains were all obtained from the same sample, sequenced in a study of shared clonotypes between healthy human individuals. The assay was immunoSEQ multiplex PCR, and TCRdb's table has in-frame clones only and misses some. This table has some 2.3 million clones, 80% to 95% appearing once. The sample was naive CD4+ T cells from PBMCs. Subset specified: CD45RA+ positively selected. These receptors came from a man between 18 and 35 years old in good health. Some clones in this sample may be carry-over from other donors' samples.

As concerns this clone: Since a much larger clone is just one base distant, this may be a read error. This CDR3 is also generated by other DNA sequences in the sample. The chain links TRBV27 to TRBJ2-7; 14 bases fit TRBD2. The CDR3 spans 15 residues. J was trimmed by 4 bases and V by 3 bases; bases with no gene match: 2. The germline V gene has CDR1 MNHEY and CDR2 SMNVEV (reference sequence). CDR3 nucleotide sequence: TGTGCCAGCAGTTTTCGACTAGCGGGAGGGTACGAGCAGTACTTC. Encoded protein: CASSFRLAGGYEQYF.

V and J are TRBV7-3 and TRBJ2-7; D may be TRBD2 (6 bases). The CDR3 is 15 residues long. V was trimmed by 5 bases and J by 1 base, leaving 15 bases between them. Germline lookup yields CDR1 SGHTA and CDR2 FQGTGA. The CDR3 loop is CASSPGGLLSYEQYF. CDR3 DNA sequence: TGTGCCAGCAGCCCTGGGGGACTTTTGTCCTACGAGCAGTACTTC. Complete variable domain (other parts from reference TRBV7-3 and TRBJ2-7): GAGVSQTPSNKVTEKGKYVELRCDPISGHTALYWYRQSLGQGPEFLIYFQGTGAADDSGLPNDRFFAVRPEGSVSTLKIQRTERGDSAVYLCASSPGGLLSYEQYFGPGTRLTVT.

The rearrangement links TRBV7-2 to TRBJ2-1; D is unresolved. This CDR3 has 12 amino acids. Germline V gene data show CDR1 as SGHTA and CDR2 as FQGNSA. V was cut by 7 bases and J by 8 bases, with 12 bases left in between. CDR3 sequence reads: CASTFFRHEQFF. CDR3 nucleotide sequence: TGTGCCAGCACCTTTTTCCGTCATGAGCAGTTCTTC.

The chain carries TRBV6-4 and TRBJ2-3; 11 positions match TRBD2. The length of the CDR3 is 20 residues. In germline, CDR1 is MRHNA, CDR2 SNTAGT. Trimming took 4 bases from V and 2 from J; bases not matched to a gene: 17. In DNA form, the CDR3 reads TGTGCCAGCAGTGCACCAGGTAGCGGGAGGGCCTTGGCCGACACAGATACGCAGTATTTT. Translated: CASSAPGSGRALADTDTQYF.

V usage is TRBV30 and J usage is TRBJ2-1, with 10 bases fitting TRBD2. Unmatched junction bases numbered 15, after V lost 8 bases and J lost 8 bases. CDR3 length equals 15 residues. Germline CDR1 GTSNPN, CDR2 SVGIG (reference sequence). The CDR3 nucleotides are TGTGCCGCACCCACCGCTAGCGGGAGTGGCGATGAGCAGTTCTTC. Amino acids: CAAPTASGSGDEQFF.

Details on this clone: Other DNA sequences in this specimen translate into the identical CDR3. V and J are TRBV6-1 and TRBJ1-1; D is possibly TRBD1 (6 bases). V was cut by 4 bases and J by 5 bases, with 14 bases left in between. In germline, CDR1 is MNHNS, CDR2 SASEGT. The CDR3 has 14 residues. CDR3 coding DNA: TGTGCCAGCAGTGTTGGAGGGGGGGGGACTGAAGCTTTCTTT. It is translated as CASSVGGGGTEAFF.

This chain joins TRBV18 and TRBJ2-7, with 10 nucleotides matching TRBD1. The CDR3 has 14 residues. Germline V gene data show CDR1 as KGHSH and CDR2 as LQKENI. The V gene end was trimmed by 5 bases and the J gene end by 5 bases; junction bases not matched to a gene: 6. The CDR3 nucleotides read TGTGCCAGCTCAAGGGACAGGGGCCTCAACGAGCAGTACTTC. It yields the protein CASSRDRGLNEQYF.

J is TRBJ1-1 and V is TRBV27, with D hard to call. This CDR3 is built from 14 residues. Germline loops: CDR1 MNHEY, CDR2 SMNVEV (reference sequence). Trimming left V 5 bases short and J 4 bases short, with 14 bases between. CDR3 loop: CASSVYLGGTEAFF. The CDR3 DNA reads TGTGCCAGCAGTGTGTATTTAGGAGGCACTGAAGCTTTCTTT.

The J gene is TRBJ1-1, the V gene TRBV28, with 8 bases identical to TRBD1. The junction had 6 bases not matched to a gene; V was cut back by 3 bases and J by 0 bases. Germline loops: CDR1 MDHEN, CDR2 SYDVKM. CDR3 size: 16 residues. The CDR3 DNA is TGTGCCAGCAGTTTGCGACGACAGGGGCTGAACACTGAAGCTTTCTTT. Its protein product is CASSLRRQGLNTEAFF.

CDR3 sequence: CASSVGGSGIPYEQYF. The CDR3 region has the DNA TGTGCCAGCAGCGTAGGGGGTAGCGGGATACCCTACGAGCAGTACTTC. The V gene is TRBV5-4, the J gene TRBJ2-7; the match to TRBD2 covers 8 bases. This CDR3 is 16 amino acids long. Germline assignment: CDR1 SGHNT and CDR2 YYREEE (reference sequence). The trim removed 4 bases at V and 2 bases at J, leaving 11 bases unmatched.

The table lists this clone with a few counts. This chain joins TRBV28 and TRBJ1-2, with D possibly TRBD1 on 6 matching bases. Germline V gene lookup returns CDR1 MDHEN and CDR2 SYDVKM. The ends were cut back, 6 bases at V and 5 bases at J, with 10 bases in the middle. This CDR3 region has 12 residues. CDR3 nucleotides: TGTGCCAGCAGACAGGGAGTTTATGGCTACACCTTC. It is translated as CASRQGVYGYTF.

This sequence joins TRBV2 and TRBJ2-5; 10 bases are shared with TRBD2. V dropped 7 bases and J dropped 1; count of bases not matched to a gene: 3. This CDR3 has 14 amino acids. CDR1 is SNHLY, CDR2 FYNNEI, per germline. The CDR3 region is CASKAGGAQETQYF. The CDR3, as DNA: TGTGCCAGCAAAGCGGGAGGGGCCCAAGAGACCCAGTACTTC.

This clone was observed a single time. The chain recombines TRBV29-1 with TRBJ1-2; 10 bases match TRBD1. Germline-derived CDR1 and CDR2 are SQVTM and ANQGSEA. V was clipped by 4 bases and J by 1 base; unmatched bases: 3. The CDR3 covers 14 residues. The CDR3 coding sequence is TGCAGCGTTGGACAGGGGGCTTATAACTATGGCTACACCTTC. It encodes CSVGQGAYNYGYTF.

V gene TRBV29-1 combines with J gene TRBJ2-1; TRBD2 matches at 9 bases. V dropped 2 bases and J dropped 1; count of bases not matched to a gene: 6. Germline loops: CDR1 SQVTM, CDR2 ANQGSEA. This CDR3 contains 16 residues. CDR3 sequence reads: CSVELGAGGSYNEQFF. The CDR3, as DNA: TGCAGCGTTGAATTGGGTGCGGGAGGGTCCTACAATGAGCAGTTCTTC.

This clone was recorded once. V usage is TRBV5-6 and J usage is TRBJ1-3; D remains unclear. The CDR3 extends over 15 amino acids. Germline V gives CDR1 SGHDT, CDR2 YYEEEE. The V gene lost 0 bases and the J gene lost 2 bases, with 9 bases spanning the gap. For the CDR3, the DNA is TGTGCCAGCAGCTTGGCAGGTAGTCCTGGAAACACCATATATTTT. Protein: CASSLAGSPGNTIYF.

This rearrangement joins TRBV13 to TRBJ1-5, with 12 positions matching TRBD1. Germline values: CDR1 PRHDT, CDR2 FYEKMQ (reference sequence). Trimming removed 2 bases from V and 6 bases from J; junction bases left unmatched: 5. The CDR3 has 16 residues. CDR3 in DNA: TGTGCCAGCAGCTTAAGGGGACAGGGGGCCGCTCAGCCCCAGCATTTT. This codes for CASSLRGQGAAQPQHF.

The genes are TRBV9 and TRBJ2-7, with D possibly being TRBD1 (5 bases). V was clipped by 0 bases and J by 7 bases, with 5 bases between them. The CDR3 contains 11 residues. Germline V gene lookup returns CDR1 SGDLS and CDR2 YYNGEE. The CDR3 bases are TGTGCCAGCAGCGTAGCAGGGGAGCAGTACTTC. Amino acid sequence: CASSVAGEQYF.

This clone was detected once. The chain uses TRBV10-3 and TRBJ2-5; 9 bases line up with TRBD1. The CDR3 is 14 amino acids. Germline CDR1 is ENHRY and CDR2 is SYGVKD. J lost 4 bases, V lost 5 bases, and 5 bases had no gene match. The CDR3 is CAISPGQGRETQYF. For the CDR3, the DNA is TGTGCCATCAGTCCGGGACAGGGTAGAGAGACCCAGTACTTC.

This clone came up once. This chain uses TRBV7-2 with TRBJ2-3; 8 bases fit TRBD1. The V and J ends lost 5 bases and 6 bases, in that order; junction bases with no gene match: 4. This CDR3 has 13 amino acids. Germline assignment: CDR1 SGHTA and CDR2 FQGNSA. The CDR3 sequence: CASSEDRVDTQYF. CDR3 in DNA: TGTGCCAGCAGCGAGGACAGGGTTGATACGCAGTATTTT.

Regarding this clone: The identical CDR3 is also encoded by other nucleotide sequences in the sample. The rearrangement joins TRBV28 to TRBJ1-1, with TRBD1 identical over 8 bases. CDR1 is MDHEN, CDR2 SYDVKM, per germline. V shed 6 bases, J shed 5 bases, and the junction held 8 bases outside the gene matches. The CDR3 extends over 14 amino acids. The CDR3 sequence is CASSLQGGGTEAFF. The CDR3 nucleotides are TGTGCCAGCAGCCTACAGGGGGGAGGAACTGAAGCTTTCTTT.

The V gene is TRBV6-5, the J gene TRBJ1-1, with no clear D. Trimming took 5 bases from V and 10 from J, leaving 11 bases between them. The CDR3 has 11 residues. The germline V gene has CDR1 MNHEY and CDR2 SVGAGI. The DNA for the CDR3 is TGTGCCAGCAGTGAGCCCCTCGGAGCTTTCTTT. Its translation is CASSEPLGAFF.

For this clone: The identical CDR3 is also encoded by other nucleotide sequences in the sample. The chain couples TRBV11-3 to TRBJ2-1; D remains ambiguous. Deletions cut 3 bases from V and 0 bases from J, with 3 bases between. Per germline, CDR1 SGHNT and CDR2 YENEEA. This CDR3 comprises 13 residues. The CDR3 sequence is CASSFDSYNEQFF. In DNA, the CDR3 is TGTGCCAGCAGCTTTGACTCCTACAATGAGCAGTTCTTC.

In regard to this clone: In the same sample, other DNA sequences code for this CDR3. This chain uses TRBV7-2 with TRBJ2-7; 8 bases line up with TRBD1. The CDR3 runs 14 residues. The ends lost 5 bases at V and 1 base at J; junction bases unmatched: 4. Per the germline V gene, CDR1 is SGHTA and CDR2 is FQGNSA. This CDR3 reads CASSPQGASYEQYF. The DNA of the CDR3 is TGTGCCAGCAGCCCCCAGGGGGCGTCCTACGAGCAGTACTTC. The full variable domain, completed using reference TRBV7-2 and TRBJ2-7, is GAGVSQSPSNKVTEKGKDVELRCDPISGHTALYWYRQSLGQGLEFLIYFQGNSAPDKSGLPSDRFSAERTGGSVSTLTIQRTQQEDSAVYLCASSPQGASYEQYFGPGTRLTVT.

The chain joins TRBV7-2 to TRBJ1-1; D not resolved. The germline CDR1 and CDR2 sequences are SGHTA and FQGNSA. This CDR3 has 12 residues. Trimming left V 2 bases short and J 8 bases short, with 9 bases between. The CDR3 reads CASSLSGREAFF. The CDR3 DNA sequence: TGTGCCAGCAGCTTATCCGGGAGGGAAGCTTTCTTT.

The chain uses TRBV6-6 and TRBJ2-7; D perhaps matches TRBD2 (7 bases). Between the trimmed V and J ends, which lost 6 bases and 5 bases, there was a span of 17 bases. Germline CDR1 reads MNHNY; CDR2 reads SVGAGI (reference sequence). CDR3 length: 14 residues. The CDR3 sequence: CASRPRGGRDEQYF. The CDR3 bases are TGTGCCAGCAGGCCAAGGGGGGGTAGGGACGAGCAGTACTTC.

In DNA form, the CDR3 reads TGTGCCAGCAGCGCGGCAATTGGAGCAGATACGCAGTATTTT. Translated: CASSAAIGADTQYF. V is TRBV5-4 and J is TRBJ2-3; D is undetermined. V was pared by 4 bases and J by 4 bases, with 13 bases between. This CDR3 comprises 14 residues. Germline CDR1 reads SGHNT; CDR2 reads YYREEE (reference sequence).

Concerning this clone itself: The sample carries other DNA sequences with the same CDR3. V usage is TRBV4-3 and J usage is TRBJ2-3; D gene ambiguous. This CDR3 spans 13 amino acids. Looked up from germline, CDR1 is LGHNA and CDR2 is YSLEER. The germline V and J ends were trimmed by 0 bases and 4 bases, with 5 bases remaining between them. CDR3 loop: CASSQEGSDTQYF. CDR3 sequence (DNA): TGCGCCAGCAGCCAAGAGGGTTCAGATACGCAGTATTTT.